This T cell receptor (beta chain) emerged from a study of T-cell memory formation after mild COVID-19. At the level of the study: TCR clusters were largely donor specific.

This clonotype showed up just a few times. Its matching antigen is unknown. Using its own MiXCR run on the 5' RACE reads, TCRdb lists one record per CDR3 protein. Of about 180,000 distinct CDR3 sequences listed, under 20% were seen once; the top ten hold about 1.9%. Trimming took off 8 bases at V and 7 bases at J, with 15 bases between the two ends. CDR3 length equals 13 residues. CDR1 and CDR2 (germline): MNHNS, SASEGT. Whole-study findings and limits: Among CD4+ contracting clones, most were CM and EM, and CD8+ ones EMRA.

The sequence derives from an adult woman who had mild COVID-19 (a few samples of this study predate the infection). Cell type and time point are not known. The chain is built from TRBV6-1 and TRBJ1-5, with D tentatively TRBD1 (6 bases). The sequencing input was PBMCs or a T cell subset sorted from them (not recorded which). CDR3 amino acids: CASSYGGAQPQHF. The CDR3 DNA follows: TGTGCCAGCTCTTACGGGGGGGCACAGCCCCAGCATTTT.